What follows are 17 T cell receptor beta chains derived from one specimen sequenced in a study of immune evolution from preneoplasia to lung adenocarcinoma. TCRdb's table, derived via immunoSEQ multiplex PCR, lists solely in-frame clones and lacks some. The sample holds some 37,000 clones, about 74% seen once. Sequences were obtained from FFPE invasive lung adenocarcinoma tissue. The receptor source for this set is a person aged 60 to 70 with lung adenocarcinoma.

The chain recombines TRBV19 with TRBJ2-1; TRBD1 might be the D (5 bases). Germline V gene sequence: CDR1 LNHDA, CDR2 SQIVND (reference sequence). This CDR3 region has 15 residues. V was trimmed by 0 bases and J by 2 bases, leaving 8 bases between them. CDR3 nucleotide sequence: TGTGCCAGTAGTATAGACGCAGGGACCTACAATGAGCAGTTCTTC. As protein: CASSIDAGTYNEQFF. Supplemented by reference TRBV19 and TRBJ2-1, the full variable domain reads DGGITQSPKYLFRKEGQNVTLSCEQNLNHDAMYWYRQDPGQGLRLIYYSQIVNDFQKGDIAEGYSVSREKKESFPLTVTSAQKNPTAFYLCASSIDAGTYNEQFFGPGTRLTVL.

This clone came up a few times. This chain connects TRBV5-1 to TRBJ1-1; 8 bases fit TRBD1. The CDR3 is 14 amino acids. The germline V gene encodes CDR1 SGHRS and CDR2 YFSETQ. Unmatched junction bases numbered 4, after V lost 4 bases and J lost 2 bases. The CDR3 sequence: CASSQTGVNTEAFF. The CDR3 DNA reads TGCGCCAGCAGCCAGACAGGGGTAAACACTGAAGCTTTCTTT.

This chain links TRBV5-8 with TRBJ1-1; 7 bases match TRBD1. Trimming took 5 bases from V and 3 from J; bases not matched to a gene: 13. CDR3 length: 16 residues. Germline loops: CDR1 SGHTS, CDR2 YDEGEE. DNA for the CDR3: TGTGCCAGCAGACCCCTAGACAGGGAGATTTACACTGAAGCTTTCTTT. It codes for CASRPLDREIYTEAFF.

The rearrangement links TRBV7-2 to TRBJ2-7; a possible D gene is TRBD2 (5 bases). The CDR3 has 13 amino acids. Germline V CDR1 and CDR2: SGHTA, FQGNSA. V dropped 5 bases and J dropped 7 bases, with 15 bases sitting between them. CDR3 coding DNA: TGTGCCAGCAGCGTAGACACGGGGAGTGAGCAGTACTTC. It encodes CASSVDTGSEQYF.

This chain joins TRBV28 and TRBJ1-1; no clear D gene. Trimming removed 6 bases at V and 2 bases at J, with 4 bases between. CDR1 and CDR2 (germline): MDHEN, SYDVKM. The CDR3 length is 11 residues. The CDR3 nucleotides read TGTGCCAGCAGGGGCAACACTGAAGCTTTCTTT. This codes for CASRGNTEAFF. The whole variable domain, filled in from reference TRBV28 and TRBJ1-1, reads DVKVTQSSRYLVKRTGEKVFLECVQDMDHENMFWYRQDPGLGLRLIYFSYDVKMKEKGDIPEGYSVSREKKERFSLILESASTNQTSMYLCASRGNTEAFFGQGTRLTVV.

The V gene is TRBV7-3, the J gene TRBJ2-2; 7 bases map to TRBD2. The V segment lost 5 bases and the J segment 4 bases; nucleotides outside the gene matches: 7. CDR3 length: 15 residues. Germline V gene data show CDR1 as SGHTA and CDR2 as FQGTGA. This CDR3 reads CASSPVGGRTGELFF. CDR3 coding DNA: TGTGCCAGCAGCCCGGTGGGAGGGCGCACCGGGGAGCTGTTTTTT.

The rearrangement uses TRBV7-9 and TRBJ2-3; D is undetermined. CDR1 and CDR2 from the germline V gene are SEHNR and FQNEAQ (reference sequence). Between the trimmed V and J ends, which lost 3 bases and 6 bases, there was a span of 10 bases. This CDR3 contains 13 residues. DNA of the CDR3: TGTGCCAGCAGCTTCCCCTCCAGGGATACGCAGTATTTT. Protein sequence: CASSFPSRDTQYF.

The gene calls are TRBV18 and TRBJ2-7; D may match TRBD1 or TRBD2 (5 bases each). CDR1 and CDR2 from the germline V gene are KGHSH and LQKENI. The CDR3 has 14 residues. V was cut by 5 bases and J by 6 bases, with 17 bases left in between. The CDR3, as DNA: TGTGCCAGCTCATTCCCCGGGACCCCGGCCGAGCAGTACTTC. Its protein is CASSFPGTPAEQYF.

The chain recombines TRBV19 with TRBJ2-1; 7 bases line up with TRBD2. From germline, CDR1 is LNHDA and CDR2 SQIVND (reference sequence). V dropped 5 bases and J dropped 4; count of bases not matched to a gene: 11. The CDR3 consists of 16 residues. The CDR3 sequence is CASSSHMGLLYNEQFF. The CDR3 DNA is TGTGCCAGTAGTTCCCACATGGGACTACTGTACAATGAGCAGTTCTTC.

This clone came up a few times. This chain joins TRBV5-1 and TRBJ2-3; tentatively, D is TRBD2 (5 bases). The CDR3 sequence is 14 residues long. Trimming stripped 7 bases from V and 6 bases from J, with 18 bases between. The germline CDR1 and CDR2 sequences are SGHRS and YFSETQ. The CDR3 here is CASCPRDSEDTQYF. CDR3 coding DNA: TGCGCCAGCTGCCCTCGGGATAGCGAGGATACGCAGTATTTT.

As regards this clone: The junction differs from germline at one of its ends, possibly a read error. V usage is TRBV18 and J usage is TRBJ2-1, with 7 nucleotides matching TRBD2. This CDR3 contains 12 residues. Germline loops: CDR1 KGHSH, CDR2 LQKENI. The CDR3 DNA reads TGTACCAGCTCACCGACTAGCTATGAGCAGTTCTTC. Its protein product is CTSSPTSYEQFF.

The rearrangement uses TRBV28 and TRBJ2-7; 10 bases align to TRBD1. This CDR3 is built from 13 residues. Germline V gene sequence: CDR1 MDHEN, CDR2 SYDVKM. V lost 8 bases and J lost 3; bases outside the gene matches: 4. CDR3 sequence reads: CASGRTGGYEQYF. The DNA for the CDR3 is TGTGCCAGCGGAAGGACAGGGGGCTACGAGCAGTACTTC.

V is TRBV28 and J is TRBJ2-5, with 14 bases aligning to TRBD2. The DNA end favors TRBJ2-7, so the J call may be wrong. Germline assignment: CDR1 MDHEN and CDR2 SYDVKM. The CDR3 loop spans 15 amino acids. This chain's CDR3 is CASRSGTSGSYEQYF. The DNA of the CDR3 is TGTGCCAGCAGATCGGGGACTAGCGGGAGTTACGAGCAGTACTTC.

This clone showed up just a few times. The genes are TRBV5-1 and TRBJ2-7, with D perhaps TRBD2 (6 bases). Trimming removed 3 bases from V and 2 bases from J, with 9 bases in between. CDR1 is SGHRS, CDR2 YFSETQ, per germline. The CDR3 runs to 13 residues. As DNA, the CDR3 is TGCGCCAGCAGCTATAGCGGAACCTACGAGCAGTACTTC. Amino acid sequence: CASSYSGTYEQYF.

Points on this clone: Germline and junction disagree at one end, which may indicate a read error. V is TRBV4-1 and J is TRBJ1-1; the D gene is possibly TRBD1 (5 bases). From germline, CDR1 is MGHRA and CDR2 YSYEKL. CDR3 length: 15 residues. This CDR3 reads CASSQLPTDNTEVFF. Here the CDR3 DNA reads TGCGCCAGCAGCCAACTCCCGACAGATAACACTGAAGTTTTCTTT.

The rearrangement links TRBV2 to TRBJ1-2; possibly TRBD1 for D (5 bases). V was trimmed by 8 bases and J by 4 bases, leaving 14 bases between them. The CDR3 length is 13 residues. CDR1 is SNHLY and CDR2 is FYNNEI in the germline V gene. DNA of the CDR3: TGTGCCAGCTGGCCCGGGACTCTCTATGGCTACACCTTC. This encodes CASWPGTLYGYTF.

CDR3: CASSLRQGRNEKLFF. The CDR3 DNA is TGTGCCAGCAGCTTGCGACAGGGAAGAAATGAAAAACTGTTTTTT. The chain is built from TRBV11-2 and TRBJ1-4; 7 bases match TRBD1. Germline V gene sequence: CDR1 SGHAT, CDR2 FQNNGV. Trimming cost V 3 bases and J 5 bases; bases outside gene matches: 6. The CDR3 is 15 residues long.